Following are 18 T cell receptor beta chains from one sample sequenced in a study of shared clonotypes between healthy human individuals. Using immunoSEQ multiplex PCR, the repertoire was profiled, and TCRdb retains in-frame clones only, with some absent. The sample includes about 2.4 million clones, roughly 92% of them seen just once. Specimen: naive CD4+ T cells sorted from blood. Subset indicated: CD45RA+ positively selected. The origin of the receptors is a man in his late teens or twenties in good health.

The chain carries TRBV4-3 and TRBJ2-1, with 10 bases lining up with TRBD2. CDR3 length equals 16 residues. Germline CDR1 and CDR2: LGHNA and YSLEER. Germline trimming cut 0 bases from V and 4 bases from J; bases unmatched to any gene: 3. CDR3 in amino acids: CASSQEGGLAYNEQFF. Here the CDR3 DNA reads TGCGCCAGCAGCCAAGAAGGGGGACTAGCGTACAATGAGCAGTTCTTC.

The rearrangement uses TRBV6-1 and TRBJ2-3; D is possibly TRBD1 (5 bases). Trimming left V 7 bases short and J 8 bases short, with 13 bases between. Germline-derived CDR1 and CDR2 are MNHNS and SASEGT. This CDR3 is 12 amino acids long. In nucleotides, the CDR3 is TGTGCCAGCAAACCGGCGCAGGGTACGCAGTATTTT. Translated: CASKPAQGTQYF.

CDR3 loop: CASSRGMTNEKLFF. The CDR3 DNA is TGTGCCAGCAGCCGAGGGATGACTAATGAAAAACTGTTTTTT. The V call is TRBV7-9, the J call TRBJ1-4, with no clear D. Trimming removed 5 bases from V and 2 bases from J, with 9 bases in between. The CDR3 loop spans 14 amino acids. Germline CDR1 is SEHNR and CDR2 is FQNEAQ (reference sequence). The full variable domain, with the rest looked up from reference TRBV7-9 and TRBJ1-4, is DTGVSQNPRHKITKRGQNVTFRCDPISEHNRLYWYRQTLGQGPEFLTYFQNEAQLEKSRLLSDRFSAERPKGSFSTLEIQRTEQGDSAMYLCASSRGMTNEKLFFGSGTQLSVL.

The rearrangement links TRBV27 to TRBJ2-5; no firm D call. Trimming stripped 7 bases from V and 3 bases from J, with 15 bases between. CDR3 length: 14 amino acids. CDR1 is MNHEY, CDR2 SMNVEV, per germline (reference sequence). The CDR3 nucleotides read TGTGCCAGCACCTCTTATAAAGGAGAAGAGACCCAGTACTTC. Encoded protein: CASTSYKGEETQYF.

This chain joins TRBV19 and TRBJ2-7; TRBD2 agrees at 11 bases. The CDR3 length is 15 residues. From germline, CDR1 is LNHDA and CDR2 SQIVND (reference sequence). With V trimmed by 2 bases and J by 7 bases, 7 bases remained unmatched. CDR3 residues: CASSIPASGRREQYF. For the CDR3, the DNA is TGTGCCAGTAGTATACCGGCTAGCGGGAGGAGGGAGCAGTACTTC.

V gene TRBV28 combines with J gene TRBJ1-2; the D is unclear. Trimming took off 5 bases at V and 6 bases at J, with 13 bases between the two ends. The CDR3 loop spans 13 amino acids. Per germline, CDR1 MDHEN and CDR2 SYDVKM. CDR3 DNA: TGTGCCAGCAGTCGAAGGCTGGGTGATGGCTACACCTTC. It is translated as CASSRRLGDGYTF.

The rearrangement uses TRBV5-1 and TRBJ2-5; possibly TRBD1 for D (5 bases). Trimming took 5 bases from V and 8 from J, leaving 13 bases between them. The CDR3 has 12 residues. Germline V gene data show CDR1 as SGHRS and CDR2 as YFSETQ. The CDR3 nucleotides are TGCGCCAGCAGGTCCCAAGGGGATACCCAGTACTTC. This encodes CASRSQGDTQYF. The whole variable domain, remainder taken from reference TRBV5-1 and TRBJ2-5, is KAGVTQTPRYLIKTRGQQVTLSCSPISGHRSVSWYQQTPGQGLQFLFEYFSETQRNKGNFPGRFSGRQFSNSRSEMNVSTLELGDSALYLCASRSQGDTQYFGPGTRLLVL.

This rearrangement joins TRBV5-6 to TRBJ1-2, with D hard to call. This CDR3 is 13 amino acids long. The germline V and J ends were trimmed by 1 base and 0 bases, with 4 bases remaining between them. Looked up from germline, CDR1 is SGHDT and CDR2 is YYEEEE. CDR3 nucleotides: TGTGCCAGCAGCTTGTTCTCTAACTATGGCTACACCTTC. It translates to CASSLFSNYGYTF.

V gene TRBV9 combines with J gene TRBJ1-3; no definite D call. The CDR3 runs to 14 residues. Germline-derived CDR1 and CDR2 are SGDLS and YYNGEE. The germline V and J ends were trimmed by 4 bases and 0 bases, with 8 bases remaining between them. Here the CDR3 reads CASSTTVSGNTIYF. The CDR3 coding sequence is TGTGCCAGCAGCACGACGGTCTCTGGAAACACCATATATTTT.

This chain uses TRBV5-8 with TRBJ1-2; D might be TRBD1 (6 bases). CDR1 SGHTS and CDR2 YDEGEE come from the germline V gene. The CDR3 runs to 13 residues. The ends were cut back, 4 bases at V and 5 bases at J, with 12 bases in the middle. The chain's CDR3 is CASSRGLPYGYTF. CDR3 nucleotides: TGTGCCAGCAGCCGGGGGCTACCTTATGGCTACACCTTC. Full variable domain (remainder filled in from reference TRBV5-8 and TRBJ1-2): EAGVTQSPTHLIKTRGQQATLRCSPISGHTSVYWYQQALGLGLQFLLWYDEGEERNRGNFPPRFSGRQFPNYSSELNVNALELEDSALYLCASSRGLPYGYTFGSGTRLTVV.

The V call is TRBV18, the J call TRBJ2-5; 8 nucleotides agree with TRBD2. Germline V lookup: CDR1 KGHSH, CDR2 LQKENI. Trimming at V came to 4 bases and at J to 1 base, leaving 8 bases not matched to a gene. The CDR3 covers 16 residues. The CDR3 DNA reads TGTGCCAGCTCACGTGGTAGCGCGGGGGGCCAAGAGACCCAGTACTTC. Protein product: CASSRGSAGGQETQYF.

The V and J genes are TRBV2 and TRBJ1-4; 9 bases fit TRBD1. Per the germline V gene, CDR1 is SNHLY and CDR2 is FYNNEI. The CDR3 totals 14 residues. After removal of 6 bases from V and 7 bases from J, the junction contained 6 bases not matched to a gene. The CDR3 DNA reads TGTGCCAGCAGGAAGGACAGGGGATCTGAAAAACTGTTTTTT. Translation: CASRKDRGSEKLFF.

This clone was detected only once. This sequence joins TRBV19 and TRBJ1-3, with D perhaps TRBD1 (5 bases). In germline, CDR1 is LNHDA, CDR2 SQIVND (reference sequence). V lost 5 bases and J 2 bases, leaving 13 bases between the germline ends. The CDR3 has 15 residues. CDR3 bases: TGTGCCAGTAGTCGCAGGGAGAGAACTGGAAACACCATATATTTT. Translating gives CASSRRERTGNTIYF.

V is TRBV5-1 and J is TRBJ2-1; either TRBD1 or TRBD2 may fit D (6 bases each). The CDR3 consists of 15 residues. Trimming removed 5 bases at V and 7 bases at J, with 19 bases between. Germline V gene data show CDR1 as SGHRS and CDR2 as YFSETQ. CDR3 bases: TGCGCCAGCAGGACTTTGGGGGGCCAGGGGAATGAGCAGTTCTTC. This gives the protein CASRTLGGQGNEQFF.

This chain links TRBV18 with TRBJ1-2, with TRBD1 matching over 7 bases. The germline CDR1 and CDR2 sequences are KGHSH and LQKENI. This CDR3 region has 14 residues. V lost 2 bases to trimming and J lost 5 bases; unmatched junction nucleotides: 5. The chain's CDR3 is CASSPEGQAYGYTF. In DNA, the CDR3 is TGTGCCAGCTCACCAGAAGGACAGGCGTATGGCTACACCTTC.

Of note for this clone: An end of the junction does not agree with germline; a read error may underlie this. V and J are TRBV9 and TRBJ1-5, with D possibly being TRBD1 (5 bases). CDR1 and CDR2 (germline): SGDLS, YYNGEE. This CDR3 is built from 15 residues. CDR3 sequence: CARSSAGGGNQPQHF. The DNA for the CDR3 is TGTGCCCGCAGCTCGGCGGGGGGGGGCAATCAGCCCCAGCATTTT.

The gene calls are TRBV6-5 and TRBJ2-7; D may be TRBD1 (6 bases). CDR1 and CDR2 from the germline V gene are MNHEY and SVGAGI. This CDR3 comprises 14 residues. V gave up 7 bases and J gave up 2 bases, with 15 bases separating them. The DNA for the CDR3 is TGTGCCAGCAACCCCCCCGGACAGACCTACGAGCAGTACTTC. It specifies CASNPPGQTYEQYF.

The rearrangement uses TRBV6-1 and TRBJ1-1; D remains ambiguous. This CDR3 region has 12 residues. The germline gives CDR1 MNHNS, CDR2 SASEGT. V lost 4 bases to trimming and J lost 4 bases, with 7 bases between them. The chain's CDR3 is CASSAQSTEAFF. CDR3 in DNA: TGTGCCAGCAGTGCTCAGAGCACTGAAGCTTTCTTT.